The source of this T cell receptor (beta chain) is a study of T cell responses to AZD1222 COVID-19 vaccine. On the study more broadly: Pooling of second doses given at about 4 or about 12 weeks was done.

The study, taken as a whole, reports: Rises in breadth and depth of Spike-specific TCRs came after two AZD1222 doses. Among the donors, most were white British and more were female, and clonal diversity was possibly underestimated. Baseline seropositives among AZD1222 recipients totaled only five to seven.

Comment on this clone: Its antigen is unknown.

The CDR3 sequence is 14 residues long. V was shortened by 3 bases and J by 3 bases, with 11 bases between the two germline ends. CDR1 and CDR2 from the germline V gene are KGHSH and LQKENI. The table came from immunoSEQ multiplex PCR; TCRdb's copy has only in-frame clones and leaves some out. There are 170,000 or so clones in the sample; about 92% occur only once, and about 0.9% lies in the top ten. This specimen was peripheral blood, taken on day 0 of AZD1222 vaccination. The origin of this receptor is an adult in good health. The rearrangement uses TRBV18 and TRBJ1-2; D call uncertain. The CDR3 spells CASSPEGLDYGYTF. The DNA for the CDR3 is TGTGCCAGCTCACCTGAGGGTTTGGACTATGGCTACACCTTC.